This T cell receptor (beta chain) was identified during a study of blood T cell repertoires in COVID-19. TCRdb keeps only in-frame clones here, not all; method: immunoSEQ multiplex PCR. The sample contains some 220,000 clones, 75% to 85% of which appear only once. The CDR3 totals 13 residues. Germline CDR1 reads GTSNPN; CDR2 reads SVGIG (reference sequence). V lost 1 base and J lost 8; bases outside the gene matches: 7. The genes are TRBV30 and TRBJ1-2, with 7 bases identical to TRBD1. The source is a woman younger than 45 with COVID-19, enrolled during active disease. The specimen sequenced was peripheral blood. The CDR3 spells CAWSETGVSGYTF. CDR3 bases: TGTGCCTGGAGTGAAACAGGGGTTAGCGGCTACACCTTC.